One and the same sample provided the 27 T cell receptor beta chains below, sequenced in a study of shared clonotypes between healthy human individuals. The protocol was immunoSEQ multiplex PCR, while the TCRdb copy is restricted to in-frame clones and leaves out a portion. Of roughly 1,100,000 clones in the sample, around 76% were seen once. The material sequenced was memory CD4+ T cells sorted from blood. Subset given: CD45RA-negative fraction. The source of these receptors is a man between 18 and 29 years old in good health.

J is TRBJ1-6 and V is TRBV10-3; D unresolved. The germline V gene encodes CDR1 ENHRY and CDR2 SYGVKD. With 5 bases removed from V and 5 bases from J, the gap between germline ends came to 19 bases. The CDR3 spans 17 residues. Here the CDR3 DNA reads TGTGCCATCAGTTCTAAGACGGGGTTTGGAAATAATTCACCCCTCCACTTT. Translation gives CAISSKTGFGNNSPLHF.

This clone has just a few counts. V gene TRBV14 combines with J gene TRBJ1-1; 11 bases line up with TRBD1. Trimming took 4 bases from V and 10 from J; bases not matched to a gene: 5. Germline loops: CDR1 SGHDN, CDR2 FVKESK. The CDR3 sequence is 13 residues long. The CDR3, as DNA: TGTGCCAGCAGCCCAGGACAGGGGGCGGCAGCTTTCTTT. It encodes CASSPGQGAAAFF.

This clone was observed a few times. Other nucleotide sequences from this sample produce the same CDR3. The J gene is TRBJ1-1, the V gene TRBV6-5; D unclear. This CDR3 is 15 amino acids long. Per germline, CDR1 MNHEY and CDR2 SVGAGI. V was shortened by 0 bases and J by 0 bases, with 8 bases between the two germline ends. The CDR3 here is CASSYSSTVNTEAFF. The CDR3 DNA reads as TGTGCCAGCAGTTACTCGTCGACGGTGAACACTGAAGCTTTCTTT.

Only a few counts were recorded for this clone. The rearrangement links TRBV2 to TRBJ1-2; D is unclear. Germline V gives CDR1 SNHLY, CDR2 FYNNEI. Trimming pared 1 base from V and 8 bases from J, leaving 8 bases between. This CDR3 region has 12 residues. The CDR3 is CASSEGLGGYTF. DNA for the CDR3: TGTGCCAGCAGTGAAGGTCTGGGAGGCTACACCTTC.

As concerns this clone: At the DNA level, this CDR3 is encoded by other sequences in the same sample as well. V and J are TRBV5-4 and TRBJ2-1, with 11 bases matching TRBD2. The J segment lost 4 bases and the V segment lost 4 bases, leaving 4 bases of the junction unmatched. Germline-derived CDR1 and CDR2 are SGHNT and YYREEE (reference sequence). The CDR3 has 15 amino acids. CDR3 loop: CASSLGTSGYNEQFF. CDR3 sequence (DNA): TGTGCCAGCAGCCTCGGGACTAGCGGTTACAATGAGCAGTTCTTC.

CDR3 DNA sequence: TGTGCCAGTAAGCCCCAGGGGACAGCCATGAACACTGAAGCTTTCTTT. It yields the protein CASKPQGTAMNTEAFF. The chain links TRBV19 to TRBJ1-1; 7 bases map to TRBD1. Germline V gene data show CDR1 as LNHDA and CDR2 as SQIVND (reference sequence). V dropped 7 bases and J dropped 0; count of bases not matched to a gene: 11. This CDR3 is built from 16 residues.

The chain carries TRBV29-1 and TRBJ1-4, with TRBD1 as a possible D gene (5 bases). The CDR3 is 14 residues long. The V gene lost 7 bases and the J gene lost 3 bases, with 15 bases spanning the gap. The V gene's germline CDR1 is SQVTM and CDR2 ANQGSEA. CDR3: CSALADTPNEKLFF. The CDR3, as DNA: TGCAGCGCTCTCGCGGACACTCCTAATGAAAAACTGTTTTTT.

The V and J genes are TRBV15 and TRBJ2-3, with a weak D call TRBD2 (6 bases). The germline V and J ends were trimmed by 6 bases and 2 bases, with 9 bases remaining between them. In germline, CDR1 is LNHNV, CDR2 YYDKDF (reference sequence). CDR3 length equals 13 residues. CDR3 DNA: TGTGCCACCAGTAGCGGAGACACAGATACGCAGTATTTT. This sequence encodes CATSSGDTDTQYF.

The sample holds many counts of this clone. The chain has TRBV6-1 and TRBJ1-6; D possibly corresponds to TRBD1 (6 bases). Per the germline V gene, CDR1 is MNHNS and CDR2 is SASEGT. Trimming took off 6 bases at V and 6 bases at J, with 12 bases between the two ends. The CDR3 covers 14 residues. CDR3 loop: CASSGQWGNSPLHF. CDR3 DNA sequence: TGTGCCAGCAGCGGACAGTGGGGTAATTCACCCCTCCACTTT.

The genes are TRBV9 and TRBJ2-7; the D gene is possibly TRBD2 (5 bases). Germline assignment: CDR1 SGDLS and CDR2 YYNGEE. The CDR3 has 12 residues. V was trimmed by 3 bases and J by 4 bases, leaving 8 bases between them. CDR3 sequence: CASSGEGYEQYF. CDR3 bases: TGTGCCAGCAGCGGAGAGGGTTACGAGCAGTACTTC.

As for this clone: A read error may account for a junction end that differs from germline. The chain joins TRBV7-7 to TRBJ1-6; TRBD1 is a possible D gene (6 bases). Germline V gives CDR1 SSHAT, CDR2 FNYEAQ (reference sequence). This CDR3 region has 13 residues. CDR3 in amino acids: CASRGKGNSPLHF. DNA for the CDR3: TGTGCTAGCAGGGGAAAAGGGAATTCACCCCTCCACTTT.

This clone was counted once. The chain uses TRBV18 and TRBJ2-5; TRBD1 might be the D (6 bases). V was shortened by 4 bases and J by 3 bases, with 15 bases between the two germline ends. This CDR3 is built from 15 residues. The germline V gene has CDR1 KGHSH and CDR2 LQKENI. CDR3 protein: CASSLSYGQKETQYF. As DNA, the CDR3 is TGTGCCAGCTCACTATCCTATGGACAGAAAGAGACCCAGTACTTC.

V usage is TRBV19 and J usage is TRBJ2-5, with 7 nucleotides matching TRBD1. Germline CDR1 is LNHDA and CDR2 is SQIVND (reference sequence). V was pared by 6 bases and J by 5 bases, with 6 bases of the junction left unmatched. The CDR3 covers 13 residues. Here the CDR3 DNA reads TGTGCCAGTAGCCTTATCAGGGGGGAGACCCAGTACTTC. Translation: CASSLIRGETQYF.

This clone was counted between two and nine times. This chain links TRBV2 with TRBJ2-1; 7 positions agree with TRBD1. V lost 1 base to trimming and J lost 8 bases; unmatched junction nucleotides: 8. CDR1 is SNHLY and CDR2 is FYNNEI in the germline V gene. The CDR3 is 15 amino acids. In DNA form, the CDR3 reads TGTGCCAGCAGTGAAGAAGACAGGGTTCGCGATGAGCAGTTCTTC. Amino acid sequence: CASSEEDRVRDEQFF.

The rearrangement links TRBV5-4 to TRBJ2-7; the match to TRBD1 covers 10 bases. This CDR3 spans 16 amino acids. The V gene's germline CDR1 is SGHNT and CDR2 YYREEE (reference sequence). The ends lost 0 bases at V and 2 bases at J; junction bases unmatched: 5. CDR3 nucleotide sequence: TGTGCCAGCAGCTTGGCCCCTGGACAGGGGGCCTACGAGCAGTACTTC. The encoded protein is CASSLAPGQGAYEQYF.

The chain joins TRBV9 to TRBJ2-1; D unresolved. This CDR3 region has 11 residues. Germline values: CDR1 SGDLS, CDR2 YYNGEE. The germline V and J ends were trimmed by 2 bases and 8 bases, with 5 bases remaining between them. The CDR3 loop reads CASSVRDEQFF. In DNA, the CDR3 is TGTGCCAGCAGCGTCCGAGATGAGCAGTTCTTC.

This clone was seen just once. In DNA, the CDR3 is TGTGCCAGTAGTGAAGGTGGCTACGGGGACACTGAAGCTTTCTTT. It translates to CASSEGGYGDTEAFF. The rearrangement joins TRBV19 to TRBJ1-1, with unresolved D. The CDR3 runs 15 residues. Trimming took 5 bases from V and 3 from J, leaving 16 bases between them. CDR1 and CDR2 (germline): LNHDA, SQIVND (reference sequence).

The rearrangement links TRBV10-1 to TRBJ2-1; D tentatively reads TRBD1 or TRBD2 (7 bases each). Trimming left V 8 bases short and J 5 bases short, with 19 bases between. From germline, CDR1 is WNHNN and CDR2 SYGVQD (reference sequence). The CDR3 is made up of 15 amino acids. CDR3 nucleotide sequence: TGCGCCAGCTCCAGGGGGGAGGGAGCGCACAATGAGCAGTTCTTC. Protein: CASSRGEGAHNEQFF.

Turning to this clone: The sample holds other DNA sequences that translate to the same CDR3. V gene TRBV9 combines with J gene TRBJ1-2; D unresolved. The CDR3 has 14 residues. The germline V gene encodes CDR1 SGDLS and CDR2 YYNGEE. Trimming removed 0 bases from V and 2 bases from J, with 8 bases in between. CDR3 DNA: TGTGCCAGCAGCGTAGGGCAGGACAACTATGGCTACACCTTC. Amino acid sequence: CASSVGQDNYGYTF.

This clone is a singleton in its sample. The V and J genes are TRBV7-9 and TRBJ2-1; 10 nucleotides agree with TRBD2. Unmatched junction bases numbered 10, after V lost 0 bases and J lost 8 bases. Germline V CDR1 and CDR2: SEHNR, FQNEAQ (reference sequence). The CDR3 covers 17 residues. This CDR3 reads CASSLAQGAGGPYEQFF. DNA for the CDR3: TGTGCCAGCAGCTTAGCGCAGGGAGCGGGAGGGCCATATGAGCAGTTCTTC.

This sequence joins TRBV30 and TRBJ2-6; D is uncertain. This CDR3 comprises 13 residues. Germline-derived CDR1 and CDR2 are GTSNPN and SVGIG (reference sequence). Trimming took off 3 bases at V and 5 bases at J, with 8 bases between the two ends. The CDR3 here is CAWSAGWANVLTF. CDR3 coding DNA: TGTGCCTGGAGCGCCGGGTGGGCCAACGTCCTGACTTTC.

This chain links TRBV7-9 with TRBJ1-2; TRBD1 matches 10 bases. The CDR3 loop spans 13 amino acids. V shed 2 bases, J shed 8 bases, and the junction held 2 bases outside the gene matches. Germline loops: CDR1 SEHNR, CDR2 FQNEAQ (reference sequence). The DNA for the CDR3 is TGTGCCAGCAGCTTACGGGACAGGGGAGGCTACACCTTC. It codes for CASSLRDRGGYTF.

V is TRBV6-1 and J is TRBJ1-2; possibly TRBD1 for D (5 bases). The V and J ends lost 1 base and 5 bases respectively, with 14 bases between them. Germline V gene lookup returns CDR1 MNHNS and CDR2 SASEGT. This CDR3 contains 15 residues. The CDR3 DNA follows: TGTGCCAGCAGTGAAGGTGGCAGGGTAGTTTATGGCTACACCTTC. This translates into CASSEGGRVVYGYTF.

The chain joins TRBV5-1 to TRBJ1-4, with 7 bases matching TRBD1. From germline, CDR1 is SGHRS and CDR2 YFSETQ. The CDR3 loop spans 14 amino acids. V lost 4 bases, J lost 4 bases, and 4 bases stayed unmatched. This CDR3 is CASSPGQYNEKLFF. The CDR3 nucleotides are TGCGCCAGCAGCCCGGGACAGTATAATGAAAAACTGTTTTTT. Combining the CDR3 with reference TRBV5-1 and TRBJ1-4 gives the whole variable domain KAGVTQTPRYLIKTRGQQVTLSCSPISGHRSVSWYQQTPGQGLQFLFEYFSETQRNKGNFPGRFSGRQFSNSRSEMNVSTLELGDSALYLCASSPGQYNEKLFFGSGTQLSVL.

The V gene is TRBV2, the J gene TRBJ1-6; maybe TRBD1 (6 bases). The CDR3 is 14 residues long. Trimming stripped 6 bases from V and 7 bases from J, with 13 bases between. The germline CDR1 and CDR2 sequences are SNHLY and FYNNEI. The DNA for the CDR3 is TGTGCCAGCAGCCAGGGACATCAGAATTCACCCCTCCACTTT. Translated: CASSQGHQNSPLHF.

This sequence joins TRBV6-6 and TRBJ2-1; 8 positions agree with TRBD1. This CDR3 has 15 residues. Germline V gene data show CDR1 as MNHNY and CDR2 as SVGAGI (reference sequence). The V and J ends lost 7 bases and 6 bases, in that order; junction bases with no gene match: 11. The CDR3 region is CASTSAGQGGNEQFF. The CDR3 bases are TGTGCCAGCACCTCCGCAGGACAGGGCGGCAATGAGCAGTTCTTC.

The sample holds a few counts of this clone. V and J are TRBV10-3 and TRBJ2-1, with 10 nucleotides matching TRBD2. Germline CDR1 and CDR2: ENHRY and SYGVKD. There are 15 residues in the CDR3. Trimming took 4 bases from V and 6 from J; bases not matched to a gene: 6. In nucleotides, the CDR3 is TGTGCCATCAGTGTCGGGCTAGCGGGAGTCAATGAGCAGTTCTTC. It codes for CAISVGLAGVNEQFF.